Detailed here is one T cell receptor beta chain. Using immunoSEQ multiplex PCR, the repertoire was profiled, and TCRdb retains in-frame clones only, with some absent. Found here are roughly 260,000 clones, more than 85% of them singletons; the top ten hold about 2.5%. These data originate in a study of blood T cell repertoires in COVID-19. Across the whole study: COVID-19 samples collected from the United States, Italy and Spain covered acute and convalescent phases.

The V gene's germline CDR1 is SGHNT and CDR2 YYREEE (reference sequence). Trimming shortened V by 3 bases and J by 2 bases, and 14 bases separated the two germline ends. The CDR3 is 15 amino acids. The Seattle patients, enrolled during active infection, were followed longitudinally. The sequencing input was peripheral blood. This rearrangement joins TRBV5-4 to TRBJ2-5; possibly TRBD2 for D (6 bases). The receptor comes from a person under 35 with COVID-19, enrolled during active disease. DNA of the CDR3: TGTGCCAGCAGCTCGAAGCGGGCCTCTCAAGAGACCCAGTACTTC. Its translation is CASSSKRASQETQYF.